A selection of T cell receptor beta chains follows, all from one sample in a study of shared clonotypes between healthy human individuals. Using immunoSEQ multiplex PCR, the repertoire was profiled, and TCRdb retains in-frame clones only, with some absent. The sample lists a few million clones; over 85% were seen once. Sequencing input: naive CD8+ T cells from PBMCs. The source is a man aged 18-30 years in good health. Some clones in this sample may be carry-over from other donors' samples. The CDR3 runs from the conserved cysteine through the conserved F or W. The order of the fields is D gene, J gene, clone size, V gene, CDR3 DNA, CDR3 protein. The D gene is left open where the match is weak. Size values are once, few and many counts, or a class for expanded clones, and some rows have none.

NA | TRBJ2-3 | NA | TRBV7-9 | TGTGCCAGCAGCCCGTTTTTGGGACCCACAGATACGCAGTATTTT | CASSPFLGPTDTQYF
NA | TRBJ1-1 | NA | TRBV11-2 | TGTGCCAGCAGCTATGAGTGGAACACTGAAGCTTTCTTT | CASSYEWNTEAFF
NA | TRBJ1-1 | NA | TRBV6-1 | TGTGCCAGCAGTGAGGGACGGTTGAACACTGAAGCTTTCTTT | CASSEGRLNTEAFF
NA | TRBJ1-1 | NA | TRBV13 | TGTGCCAGCAGCTCCGGACGAGGGGGGACTGAAGCTTTCTTT | CASSSGRGGTEAFF
NA | TRBJ2-7 | once | TRBV5-1 | TGCGCCAGCAGCAATCAAACGGGACCTTCCTACGAGCAGTACTTC | CASSNQTGPSYEQYF
TRBD1 | TRBJ2-5 | NA | TRBV4-3 | TGCGCCAGCAGCCACTGGGGGCCGGGACAGGATTTACAAGAGACCCAGTACTTC | CASSHWGPGQDLQETQYF
TRBD2 | TRBJ2-5 | NA | TRBV6-5 | TGTGCCAGCAGAACTAGCGGGAGAGACGCAGAGACCCAGTACTTC | CASRTSGRDAETQYF
TRBD1 | TRBJ2-7 | NA | TRBV5-1 | TGCGCCAGCTCAGGTACCGGGACAGGGTTGTACGAGCAGTACTTC | CASSGTGTGLYEQYF
TRBD1 | TRBJ1-1 | once | TRBV7-2 | TGTGCCAGCACCCGGACAGGGGTCTACACTGAAGCTTTCTTT | CASTRTGVYTEAFF
NA | TRBJ2-7 | NA | TRBV9 | TGTGCCAGCAGCGTAAGAGGGGAGGCGAGCTACGAGCAGTACTTC | CASSVRGEASYEQYF
TRBD2 | TRBJ2-1 | once | TRBV11-1 | TGTGCCAGCAGCCACGGAGGCGAGGGGACTAAGCGACATGAGCAGTTCTTC | CASSHGGEGTKRHEQFF
NA | TRBJ2-1 | NA | TRBV13 | TGTGCCAGCAGCTCCCGGGACAACCCAGGGAATGAGCAGTTCTTC | CASSSRDNPGNEQFF
TRBD1 | TRBJ1-2 | NA | TRBV30 | TGTGCCTACTGGGACAGGACTAACTATGGCTACACCTTC | CAYWDRTNYGYTF
NA | TRBJ2-7 | once | TRBV29-1 | TGCAGCGTTGAAGTTCGCGGTAGCTCCTACGAGCAGTACTTC | CSVEVRGSSYEQYF
TRBD2 | TRBJ2-1 | once | TRBV9 | TGTGCCAGCAGCCCAGTGGAGCGGGACGGGGATGAGCAGTTCTTC | CASSPVERDGDEQFF
TRBD2 | TRBJ2-7 | NA | TRBV7-6 | TGTGCCAGCAGCCCGCGGGGCGGGAGAATCTACTACGAGCAGTACTTC | CASSPRGGRIYYEQYF
NA | TRBJ1-5 | NA | TRBV7-8 | TGTGCCAGCAGCTCGCCGGGACCCAATCAGCCCCAGCATTTT | CASSSPGPNQPQHF
NA | TRBJ1-2 | NA | TRBV19 | TGTGCCAGTAGTATTCAGGGGACCCATAACTATGGCTACACCTTC | CASSIQGTHNYGYTF
NA | TRBJ1-2 | NA | TRBV19 | TGTGCCAGTAGTTCCAGTGGTTTCTATGGCTACACCTTC | CASSSSGFYGYTF
TRBD1 | TRBJ1-1 | NA | TRBV7-6 | TGTGCCAGCAGCTTAGACCGGGACAGGGTGAACACTGAAGCTTTCTTT | CASSLDRDRVNTEAFF
TRBD2 | TRBJ2-7 | NA | TRBV4-2 | TGTGCCAGCAGCCAAGACCCGACCGGGACTAGCGAATCCTACGAGCAGTACTTC | CASSQDPTGTSESYEQYF
TRBD1 | TRBJ1-2 | NA | TRBV18 | TGTGCCAGCTCACTACAATGGAGACAGGGGATCTATGGCTACACCTTC | CASSLQWRQGIYGYTF
NA | TRBJ1-1 | NA | TRBV27 | TGTGCCAGCAGTTTATTGCCAGGGTCAAACACTGAAGCTTTCTTT | CASSLLPGSNTEAFF
TRBD2 | TRBJ2-5 | NA | TRBV2 | TGTGCCAGCAGTGAGACTAGCGGGGCGCAAGAGACCCAGTACTTC | CASSETSGAQETQYF
NA | TRBJ2-1 | NA | TRBV6-5 | TGTGCCAGCAGGGACAGAACCTACAATGAGCAGTTCTTC | CASRDRTYNEQFF
TRBD2 | TRBJ2-2 | NA | TRBV27 | TGTGCCAGCAGTTTACCTCGGACTAGCGGGAGACCCGGGGAGCTGTTTTTT | CASSLPRTSGRPGELFF
NA | TRBJ2-1 | NA | TRBV2 | TGTGCCAGCAGTAGCGGATACTACAATGAGCAGTTCTTC | CASSSGYYNEQFF
NA | TRBJ1-2 | NA | TRBV19 | TGTGCCAGTAGGGTCGAGAAGACGGGTCGGTACACCTTC | CASRVEKTGRYTF
NA | TRBJ2-1 | NA | TRBV29-1 | TGCAGCGCCCGACTAGGGGGGGGTGAGCAGTTCTTC | CSARLGGGEQFF
NA | TRBJ2-1 | NA | TRBV29-1 | TGCAGCGTTGAAGATCCCCTCCTAGGATCCTACAATGAGCAGTTCTTC | CSVEDPLLGSYNEQFF
NA | TRBJ2-1 | NA | TRBV13 | TGTGCCAGCAGCGACAGGAGGAATGAGCAGTTCTTC | CASSDRRNEQFF
TRBD1 | TRBJ1-1 | NA | TRBV19 | TGTGCCAGTAGTCATACAGGGGGTACTGAAGCTTTCTTT | CASSHTGGTEAFF
NA | TRBJ2-5 | NA | TRBV14 | TGTGCCAGCAGCCAAGGGCGGCTCATGGGCGAGACCCAGTACTTC | CASSQGRLMGETQYF
TRBD2 | TRBJ2-7 | once | TRBV27 | TGTGCCAGCAGTTTATCCTCTAGCGGGTTCTACGAGCAGTACTTC | CASSLSSSGFYEQYF
NA | TRBJ2-7 | NA | TRBV25-1 | TGTGCCAGCAGGGGGGAGTGGGGGCAGTCCTACGAGCAGTACTTC | CASRGEWGQSYEQYF
TRBD1 | TRBJ1-3 | NA | TRBV9 | TGTGCCAGCAGCCCGGGACAGGGGAACTCTGGAAACACCATATATTTT | CASSPGQGNSGNTIYF
NA | TRBJ1-5 | NA | TRBV18 | TGTGCCAGCTCAACTGGACGGAATAATCAGCCCCAGCATTTT | CASSTGRNNQPQHF
NA | TRBJ1-2 | NA | TRBV4-3 | TGCGCCAGCAGCCAAGAAGTAGACAGCAACGGAATACGCGGCTACACCTTC | CASSQEVDSNGIRGYTF
TRBD1 | TRBJ2-2 | NA | TRBV7-6 | TGTGCCAGCAGCTCTTCCGGGACAGGGTGGCCCGGGGAGCTGTTTTTT | CASSSSGTGWPGELFF
TRBD2 | TRBJ2-1 | NA | TRBV28 | TGTGCCAGCAGTTTCCCCCAGTTGTGGCGGGGGAGCTCCTACAATGAGCAGTTCTTC | CASSFPQLWRGSSYNEQFF
TRBD2 | TRBJ2-5 | NA | TRBV28 | TGTGCCAGCAGTCCGGGGACTAGCGGGAGGGAAGAGACCCAGTACTTC | CASSPGTSGREETQYF
NA | TRBJ2-2 | NA | TRBV27 | TGTGCCAGCAGTCCTGGGACGGCACATTTAGTCTCCGGGGAGCTGTTTTTT | CASSPGTAHLVSGELFF
NA | TRBJ1-5 | NA | TRBV27 | TGTGCCAGCAGTTTCGGGGGGGCGGATCAGCCCCAGCATTTT | CASSFGGADQPQHF
NA | TRBJ2-7 | NA | TRBV7-8 | TGTGCCAGCAGCTTACGGTCCTACGAGCAGTACTTC | CASSLRSYEQYF
NA | TRBJ1-5 | NA | TRBV15 | TGTGCCACCAGCGCCCCTAACCAGCCCCAGCATTTT | CATSAPNQPQHF
NA | TRBJ1-1 | NA | TRBV7-8 | TGTGCCAGCAGCTTAGTATTTCCAGGGGCGGGGAAGACTGAAGCTTTCTTT | CASSLVFPGAGKTEAFF
NA | TRBJ2-7 | NA | TRBV9 | TGTGCCAGCAGCGTAGGTGGGAACTCCTACGAGCAGTACTTC | CASSVGGNSYEQYF
NA | TRBJ1-1 | NA | TRBV28 | TGTGCCAGCAGTTTGGGCAGGGGAGTTGAAGCTTTCTTT | CASSLGRGVEAFF
NA | TRBJ2-7 | NA | TRBV27 | TGTGCCAGCAGTTTAATCTGGTCGGGCAGGGCCTCCTACGAGCAGTACTTC | CASSLIWSGRASYEQYF
TRBD1 | TRBJ2-7 | once | TRBV2 | TGTGCCAGCAGGACCGGGACAGGAGACTACGAGCAGTACTTC | CASRTGTGDYEQYF